A selection of T cell receptor beta chains follows, all from one sample in a study of shared clonotypes between healthy human individuals. Libraries were prepared by immunoSEQ multiplex PCR; TCRdb keeps only in-frame clonotypes and omits some of them. This sample carries hundreds of thousands of clones, roughly three quarters of them seen once, and the ten largest clones take around 12%. The sequencing sample was made of PBMCs. These receptors were collected from a woman between 35 and 50 years old in good health. Some clones in this sample may be carry-over from other donors' samples. Both conserved end residues are part of each CDR3. D genes are given only for firm matches. Expanded clones get a size class; other rows say once, few or many, or leave the size out.

J: TRBJ2-1; length: 11; size: once; V: TRBV20-1; D: .; DNA: TGCAGTGCTAGACCTCTCAATGAGCAGTTCTTC; CDR3: CSARPLNEQFF
J: TRBJ2-1; length: 15; size: many; V: TRBV11-3; D: TRBD2; DNA: TGTGCCAGCAGCTCCGCTGGGACTAACTACAATGAGCAGTTCTTC; CDR3: CASSSAGTNYNEQFF
J: TRBJ1-5; length: 13; size: .; V: TRBV30; D: .; DNA: TGTGCCTGGAGTATTTTGGGAAATCAGCCCCAGCATTTT; CDR3: CAWSILGNQPQHF
J: TRBJ2-7; length: 14; size: once; V: TRBV5-1; D: .; DNA: TGCGCCAGCAGCCTTGTTCAGGGGGGCTACGAGCAGTACTTC; CDR3: CASSLVQGGYEQYF
J: TRBJ1-4; length: 15; size: .; V: TRBV2; D: .; DNA: TGTGCCAGCAGGTTTGAGGGTGCGACTAATGAAAAACTGTTTTTT; CDR3: CASRFEGATNEKLFF
J: TRBJ1-5; length: 13; size: .; V: TRBV30; D: TRBD1; DNA: TGTGCCTGGAAACAGGGGAACAATCAGCCCCAGCATTTT; CDR3: CAWKQGNNQPQHF
J: TRBJ2-1; length: 17; size: once; V: TRBV4-1; D: TRBD2; DNA: TGCGCCAGCAGCCAAGGGTTGGCGGGAGGCCCGTACAATGAGCAGTTCTTC; CDR3: CASSQGLAGGPYNEQFF
J: TRBJ1-1; length: 14; size: .; V: TRBV15; D: .; DNA: TGTGCCACCAGCATCGGTCAGGGGAGTACTGAAGCTTTCTTT; CDR3: CATSIGQGSTEAFF
J: TRBJ2-2; length: 16; size: .; V: TRBV18; D: TRBD2; DNA: TGTGCCAGCTCACCCGTGCGGGAGTCGAACACCGGGGAGCTGTTTTTT; CDR3: CASSPVRESNTGELFF
J: TRBJ2-7; length: 16; size: .; V: TRBV7-2; D: .; DNA: TGTGCCAGCAGCTCGGGACCGCAGATTGTCTCCTACGAGCAGTACTTC; CDR3: CASSSGPQIVSYEQYF
J: TRBJ2-2; length: 15; size: .; V: TRBV5-6; D: TRBD2; DNA: TGTGCCAGCAGCTGGCGGGAGAGCCTAGCCGGGGAGCTGTTCTTT; CDR3: CASSWRESLAGELFF
J: TRBJ2-2; length: 13; size: .; V: TRBV7-3; D: .; DNA: TGTGCCAGCAGCCGGGACTACACCGGGGAGCTGTTTTTT; CDR3: CASSRDYTGELFF
J: TRBJ2-1; length: 15; size: .; V: TRBV11-3; D: TRBD2; DNA: TGTGCCAGCAGCTTAGCTCTAGCGGGACGGAATGAGCAGTTCTTC; CDR3: CASSLALAGRNEQFF
J: TRBJ2-1; length: 16; size: .; V: TRBV10-2; D: TRBD1; DNA: TGCGCCAGCAAAATGAGCGGGACAGGGGATTACAATGAGCAGTTCTTC; CDR3: CASKMSGTGDYNEQFF
J: TRBJ1-1; length: 17; size: .; V: TRBV6-1; D: TRBD1; DNA: TGTGCCAGCAGTGAAGGTCACAGGGGATTTGGGGGGACTGAAGCTTTCTTT; CDR3: CASSEGHRGFGGTEAFF
J: TRBJ2-3; length: 13; size: .; V: TRBV29-1; D: TRBD2; DNA: TGCAGCGCAAGGGGACTAGCGGGAGGGTATCTGTATTTT; CDR3: CSARGLAGGYLYF
J: TRBJ2-7; length: 19; size: .; V: TRBV4-2; D: .; DNA: TGTGCCAGCAGCCAATGGGGCCCTCATTTAGCAGGCAGCTCCTACGAGCAGTACTTC; CDR3: CASSQWGPHLAGSSYEQYF
J: TRBJ1-1; length: 14; size: few; V: TRBV7-3; D: TRBD1; DNA: TGTGCCAGCAGCTTGGGGACAGGGGACACTGAAGCTTTCTTT; CDR3: CASSLGTGDTEAFF
J: TRBJ2-2; length: 16; size: .; V: TRBV19; D: .; DNA: TGTGCCAGTAGCCCCGGTGGGGCCCTTGAATCCGGGGAGCTGTTTTTT; CDR3: CASSPGGALESGELFF
J: TRBJ2-3; length: 16; size: many; V: TRBV7-9; D: .; DNA: TGTGCCAGCACAGACGGGAACCGTCTCAGCACAGATACGCAGTATTTT; CDR3: CASTDGNRLSTDTQYF
J: TRBJ1-1; length: 16; size: .; V: TRBV7-6; D: TRBD1; DNA: TGTGCCAGCAGCCGGCCGGGACAGGATGCGAACACTGAAGCTTTCTTT; CDR3: CASSRPGQDANTEAFF
J: TRBJ2-7; length: 14; size: .; V: TRBV10-3; D: .; DNA: TGTGCCATCAGTGAGTTTCGACAATCCTACGAGCAGTACTTC; CDR3: CAISEFRQSYEQYF
J: TRBJ2-5; length: 16; size: .; V: TRBV5-1; D: TRBD2; DNA: TGCGCCAGCAGGTGGGGAGCGGGAGCTCCCGAAGAGACCCAGTACTTC; CDR3: CASRWGAGAPEETQYF
J: TRBJ2-5; length: 13; size: few; V: TRBV2; D: .; DNA: TGTGCCAGCAGGGGCGGGAACCAAGAGACCCAGTACTTC; CDR3: CASRGGNQETQYF
J: TRBJ2-2; length: 14; size: once; V: TRBV11-2; D: .; DNA: TGTGCCAGCAGCTTAGGAACGGTGGGCGGGGAGCTGTTTTTT; CDR3: CASSLGTVGGELFF
J: TRBJ1-2; length: 13; size: many; V: TRBV9; D: .; DNA: TGTGCCAGCAGCGTAGTCGGAGGGTCGGGCTACACCTTC; CDR3: CASSVVGGSGYTF
J: TRBJ1-2; length: 12; size: few; V: TRBV6-4; D: .; DNA: TGTGCCAGCAGCGCATCGGGGGGTGGCTACACCTTC; CDR3: CASSASGGGYTF
J: TRBJ1-1; length: 14; size: .; V: TRBV2; D: .; DNA: TGTGCCAGCAGTGAACCGGCAGGGATCAAGGAAGCTTTCTTT; CDR3: CASSEPAGIKEAFF
J: TRBJ2-3; length: 14; size: .; V: TRBV18; D: .; DNA: TGTGCCAGCTCACCTATGGGGGGCGCAGATACGCAGTATTTT; CDR3: CASSPMGGADTQYF
J: TRBJ2-7; length: 15; size: .; V: TRBV9; D: TRBD1; DNA: TGTGCCAGCAGCGTTGGACAGGGAGCATCCTACGAGCAGTACTTC; CDR3: CASSVGQGASYEQYF
J: TRBJ2-2; length: 15; size: .; V: TRBV2; D: .; DNA: TGTGCCAGCAGTGAACTACAGGGCGAGGCCGGGGAGCTGTTTTTT; CDR3: CASSELQGEAGELFF
J: TRBJ2-5; length: 14; size: .; V: TRBV7-7; D: .; DNA: TGTGCTAGCAGCTTAGAGGAGGGGACAGAGACCCAGTACTTC; CDR3: CASSLEEGTETQYF
J: TRBJ1-4; length: 14; size: .; V: TRBV18; D: TRBD1; DNA: TGTGCCAGCTCCCGCGGACAGGGGGCTGAAAAACTGTTTTTT; CDR3: CASSRGQGAEKLFF
J: TRBJ1-1; length: 13; size: once; V: TRBV6-5; D: .; DNA: TGTGCCAGCTGGAGGGGTATGAACACTGAAGCTTTCTTT; CDR3: CASWRGMNTEAFF
J: TRBJ2-7; length: 14; size: .; V: TRBV7-3; D: .; DNA: TGTGCCAGCAGCCAACGAGACACGTCCTACGAGCAGTACTTC; CDR3: CASSQRDTSYEQYF
J: TRBJ2-2; length: 13; size: .; V: TRBV2; D: .; DNA: TGTGCCAGCAGTGGTTTCCAACCCGGGGAGCTGTTTTTT; CDR3: CASSGFQPGELFF
J: TRBJ1-2; length: 14; size: .; V: TRBV30; D: TRBD1; DNA: TGTGCCTGGGGAGGGGGCCCATCTTATTATGGCTACACCTTC; CDR3: CAWGGGPSYYGYTF
J: TRBJ2-5; length: 13; size: .; V: TRBV5-1; D: TRBD1; DNA: TGCGCCAGCAGCTTGGGGACAGGAGAGACCCAGTACTTC; CDR3: CASSLGTGETQYF
J: TRBJ2-1; length: 15; size: .; V: TRBV7-2; D: .; DNA: TGTGCCAGCAGCTTAGAGTCATCCTCCTACAATGAGCAGTTCTTC; CDR3: CASSLESSSYNEQFF
J: TRBJ2-3; length: 16; size: .; V: TRBV18; D: TRBD2; DNA: TGTGCCAGCTCACCAGAGCGGGAGAGGAGCACAGATACGCAGTATTTT; CDR3: CASSPERERSTDTQYF
J: TRBJ1-2; length: 17; size: .; V: TRBV5-6; D: TRBD1; DNA: TGTGCCAGCAGCTCGGCCGGGACAGGCCCAGCTAACTATGGCTACACCTTC; CDR3: CASSSAGTGPANYGYTF
J: TRBJ2-1; length: 16; size: .; V: TRBV7-9; D: TRBD2; DNA: TGTGCCAGCAGCTTAAGACGACTAGCGGACTACAATGAGCAGTTCTTC; CDR3: CASSLRRLADYNEQFF
J: TRBJ1-4; length: 15; size: once; V: TRBV9; D: .; DNA: TGTGCCAGCAGCGTAGGGGGGCGAGGGAATGAAAAACTGTTTTTT; CDR3: CASSVGGRGNEKLFF
J: TRBJ2-1; length: 16; size: .; V: TRBV5-4; D: TRBD2; DNA: TGTGCCAGCAGCTTGGCGGAGCGGGGGCCCTACAATGAGCAGTTCTTC; CDR3: CASSLAERGPYNEQFF
J: TRBJ2-2; length: 15; size: once; V: TRBV2; D: .; DNA: TGTGCCAGCAGTGTGGGCAGATTATCCACCGGGGAGCTGTTTTTT; CDR3: CASSVGRLSTGELFF
J: TRBJ2-5; length: 13; size: once; V: TRBV18; D: .; DNA: TGTGCCAGCTCACCCGATTGGGGTGAGACCCAGTACTTC; CDR3: CASSPDWGETQYF
J: TRBJ1-1; length: 15; size: .; V: TRBV28; D: .; DNA: TGTGCCAGCAGTCCCGCGGGGAGCTGGGTCACTGAAGCTTTCTTT; CDR3: CASSPAGSWVTEAFF
J: TRBJ2-7; length: 13; size: few; V: TRBV7-9; D: .; DNA: TGTGCCAGCAGCTTTAGCACCGGCTACGAGCAGTACTTC; CDR3: CASSFSTGYEQYF
J: TRBJ2-7; length: 13; size: once; V: TRBV7-2; D: .; DNA: TGTGCCAGCAGGCTCTCTCCAGACTACGAGCAGTACTTC; CDR3: CASRLSPDYEQYF
J: TRBJ1-1; length: 11; size: .; V: TRBV2; D: .; DNA: TGTGCCAGCAGTCGTCAGAGAGAAGCTTTCTTT; CDR3: CASSRQREAFF
J: TRBJ2-7; length: 15; size: .; V: TRBV7-8; D: TRBD2; DNA: TGTGCCAGCAGCTTGGGACTAGCGGGTAACTACGAGCAGTACTTC; CDR3: CASSLGLAGNYEQYF
J: TRBJ2-5; length: 13; size: .; V: TRBV5-8; D: .; DNA: TGTGCCAGCAGCTTGGGTACCTCCGGGACCCAGTACTTC; CDR3: CASSLGTSGTQYF
J: TRBJ2-3; length: 14; size: .; V: TRBV16; D: .; DNA: TGTGCCAGCAGCCAGAGCGAGTGGACAGATACGCAGTATTTT; CDR3: CASSQSEWTDTQYF
J: TRBJ1-2; length: 12; size: once; V: TRBV6-6; D: .; DNA: TGTGCCAGTCAGGGTGATAGAGATGGCTACACCTTC; CDR3: CASQGDRDGYTF